This T cell receptor beta chain was sequenced for a study of T cell changes during pregnancy in multiple sclerosis. The CDR3 is 12 amino acids. Germline lookup yields CDR1 GTSNPN and CDR2 SVGIG (reference sequence). Trimming stripped 1 base from V and 5 bases from J, with 6 bases between. The protocol was immunoSEQ multiplex PCR, while the TCRdb copy is restricted to in-frame clones and leaves out a portion. The sample has 70,000 or so clones; about nine tenths are singletons. The receptor comes from a female donor with multiple sclerosis, enrolled in a pregnancy study. The sample in question was CD4+ T cells from peripheral blood mononuclear cells, obtained after pregnancy. V gene TRBV30 combines with J gene TRBJ2-4, with D hard to call. Here the CDR3 DNA reads TGTGCCTGGAGTGAAATAGAAAACATTCAGTACTTC. It is translated as CAWSEIENIQYF.